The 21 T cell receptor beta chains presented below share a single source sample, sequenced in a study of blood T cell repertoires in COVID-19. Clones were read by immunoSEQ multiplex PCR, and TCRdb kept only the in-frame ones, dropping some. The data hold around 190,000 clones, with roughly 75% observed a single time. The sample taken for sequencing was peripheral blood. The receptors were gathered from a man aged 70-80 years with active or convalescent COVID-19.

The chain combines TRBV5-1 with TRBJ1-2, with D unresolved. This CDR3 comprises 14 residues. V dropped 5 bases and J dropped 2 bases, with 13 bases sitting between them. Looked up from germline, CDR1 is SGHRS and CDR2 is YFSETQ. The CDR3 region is CASRREGSNYGYTF. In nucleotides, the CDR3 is TGCGCCAGCAGGAGGGAGGGCTCGAACTATGGCTACACCTTC.

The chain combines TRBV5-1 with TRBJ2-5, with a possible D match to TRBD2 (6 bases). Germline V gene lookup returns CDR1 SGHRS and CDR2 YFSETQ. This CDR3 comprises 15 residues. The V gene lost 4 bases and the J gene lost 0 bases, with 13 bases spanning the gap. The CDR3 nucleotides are TGCGCCAGCAGCCTCCTCGGGGGTCACCAAGAGACCCAGTACTTC. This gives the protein CASSLLGGHQETQYF.

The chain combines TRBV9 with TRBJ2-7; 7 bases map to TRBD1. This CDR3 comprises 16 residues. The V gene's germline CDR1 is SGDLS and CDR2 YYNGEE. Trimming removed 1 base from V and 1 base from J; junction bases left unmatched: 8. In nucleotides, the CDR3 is TGTGCCAGCAGCGTATCCCGGACAGGAGATTCCTACGAGCAGTACTTC. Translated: CASSVSRTGDSYEQYF.

CDR3 protein: CASSLRQGGWESPLHF. The CDR3 bases are TGTGCCAGCAGCTTGAGACAGGGCGGGTGGGAGTCACCCCTCCACTTT. The chain links TRBV11-2 to TRBJ1-6; TRBD1 aligns across 7 bases. After removal of 3 bases from V and 10 bases from J, the junction contained 12 bases not matched to a gene. Germline CDR1 and CDR2: SGHAT and FQNNGV. The CDR3 sequence is 16 residues long.

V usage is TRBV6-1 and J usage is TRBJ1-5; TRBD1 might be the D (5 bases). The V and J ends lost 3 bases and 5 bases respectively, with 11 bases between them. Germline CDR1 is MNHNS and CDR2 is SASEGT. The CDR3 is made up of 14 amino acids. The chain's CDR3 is CASSEGGEDQPQHF. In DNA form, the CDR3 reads TGTGCCAGCAGTGAGGGGGGGGAGGATCAGCCCCAGCATTTT.

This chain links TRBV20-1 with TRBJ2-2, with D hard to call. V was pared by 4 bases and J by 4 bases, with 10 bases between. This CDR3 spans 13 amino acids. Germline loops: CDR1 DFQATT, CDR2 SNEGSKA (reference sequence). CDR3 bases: TGCAGTGCTATTGACACATCCACCGGGGAGCTGTTTTTT. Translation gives CSAIDTSTGELFF.

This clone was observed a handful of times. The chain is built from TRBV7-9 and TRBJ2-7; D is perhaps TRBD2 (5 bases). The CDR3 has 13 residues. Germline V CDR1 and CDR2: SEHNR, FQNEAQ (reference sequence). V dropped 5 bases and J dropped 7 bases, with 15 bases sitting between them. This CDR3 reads CASSAGLRAEQYF. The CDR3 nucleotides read TGTGCCAGCAGCGCCGGACTGCGCGCGGAGCAGTACTTC.

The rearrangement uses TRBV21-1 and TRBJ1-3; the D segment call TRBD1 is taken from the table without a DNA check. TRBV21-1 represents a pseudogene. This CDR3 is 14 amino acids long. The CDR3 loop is CASSGQGSGNTIYF. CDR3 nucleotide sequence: TGTGCCAGCAGCGGACAGGGCTCTGGAAACACCATATATTTT.

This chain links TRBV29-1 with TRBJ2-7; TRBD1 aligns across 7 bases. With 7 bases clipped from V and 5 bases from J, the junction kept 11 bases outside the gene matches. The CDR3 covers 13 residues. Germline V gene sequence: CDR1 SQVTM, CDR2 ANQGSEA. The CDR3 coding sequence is TGCAGCGCCAATAAACCGGGACAGAACGAGCAGTACTTC. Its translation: CSANKPGQNEQYF.

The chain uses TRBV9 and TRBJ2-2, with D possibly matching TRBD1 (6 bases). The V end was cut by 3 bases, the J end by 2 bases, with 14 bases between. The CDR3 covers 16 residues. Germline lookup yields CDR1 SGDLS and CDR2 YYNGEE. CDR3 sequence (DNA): TGTGCCAGCAGCGCCGGACAGCAACTTAACACCGGGGAGCTGTTTTTT. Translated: CASSAGQQLNTGELFF.

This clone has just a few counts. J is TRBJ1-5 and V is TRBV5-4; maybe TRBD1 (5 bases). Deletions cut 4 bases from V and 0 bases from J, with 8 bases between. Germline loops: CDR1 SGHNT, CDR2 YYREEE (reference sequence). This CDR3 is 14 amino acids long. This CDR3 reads CASSIDSSNQPQHF. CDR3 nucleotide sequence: TGTGCCAGCAGCATTGACAGTAGCAATCAGCCCCAGCATTTT.

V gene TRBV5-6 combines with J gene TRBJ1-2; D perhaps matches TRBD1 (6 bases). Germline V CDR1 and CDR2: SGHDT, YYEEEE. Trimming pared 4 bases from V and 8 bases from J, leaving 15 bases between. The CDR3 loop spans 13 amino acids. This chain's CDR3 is CASSTDRTEGYTF. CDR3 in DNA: TGTGCCAGCAGCACAGACAGGACGGAGGGCTACACCTTC.

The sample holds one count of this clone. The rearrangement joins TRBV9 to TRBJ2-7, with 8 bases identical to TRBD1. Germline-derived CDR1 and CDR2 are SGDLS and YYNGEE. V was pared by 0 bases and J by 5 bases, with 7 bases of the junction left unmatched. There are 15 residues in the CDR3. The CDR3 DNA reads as TGTGCCAGCAGCGTAGACCAGGGGGCGGGCGACGAGCAGTACTTC. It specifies CASSVDQGAGDEQYF.

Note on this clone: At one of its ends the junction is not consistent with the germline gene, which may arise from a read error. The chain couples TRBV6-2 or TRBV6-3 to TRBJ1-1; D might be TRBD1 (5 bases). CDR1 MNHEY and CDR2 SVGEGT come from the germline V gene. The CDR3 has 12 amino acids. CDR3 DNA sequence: TGTGCCAGCAGTTACTCGCCAGGACACCGGTCATTT. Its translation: CASSYSPGHRSF.

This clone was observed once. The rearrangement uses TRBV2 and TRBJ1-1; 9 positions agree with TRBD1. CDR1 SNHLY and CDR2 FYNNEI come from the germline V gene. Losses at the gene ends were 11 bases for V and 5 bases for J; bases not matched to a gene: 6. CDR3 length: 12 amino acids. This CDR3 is CAVQGADTEAFF. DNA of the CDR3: TGTGCCGTACAGGGGGCTGATACTGAAGCTTTCTTT.

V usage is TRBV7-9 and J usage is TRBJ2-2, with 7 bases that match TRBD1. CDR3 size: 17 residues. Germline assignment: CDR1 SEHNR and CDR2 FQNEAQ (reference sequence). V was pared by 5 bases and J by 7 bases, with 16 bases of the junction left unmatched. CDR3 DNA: TGTGCCAGCAGCCCTCCCCTACGACAGGGTCTAGGCGGGGAGCTGTTTTTT. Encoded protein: CASSPPLRQGLGGELFF.

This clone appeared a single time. CDR3 sequence: CASSQVRANEQFF. CDR3 nucleotides: TGTGCCAGCAGCCAAGTGAGGGCCAATGAGCAGTTCTTC. V and J are TRBV14 and TRBJ2-1, with a possible D match to TRBD2 (5 bases). Between the trimmed V and J ends, which lost 1 base and 6 bases, there was a span of 7 bases. Germline values: CDR1 SGHDN, CDR2 FVKESK. The CDR3 is made up of 13 amino acids.

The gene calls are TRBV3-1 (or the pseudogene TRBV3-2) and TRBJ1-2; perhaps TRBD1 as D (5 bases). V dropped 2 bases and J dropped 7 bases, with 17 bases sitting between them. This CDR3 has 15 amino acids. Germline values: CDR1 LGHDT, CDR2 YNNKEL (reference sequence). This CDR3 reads CASSQSLGGAGGYTF. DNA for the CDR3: TGTGCCAGCAGCCAAAGTCTAGGAGGGGCAGGTGGCTACACCTTC.

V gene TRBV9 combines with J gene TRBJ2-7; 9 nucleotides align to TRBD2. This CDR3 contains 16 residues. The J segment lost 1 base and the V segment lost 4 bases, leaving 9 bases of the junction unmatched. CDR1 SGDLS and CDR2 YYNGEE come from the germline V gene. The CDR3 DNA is TGTGCCAGCAGCACCTTAGCGGGAGTCAGTTCCTACGAGCAGTACTTC. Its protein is CASSTLAGVSSYEQYF.

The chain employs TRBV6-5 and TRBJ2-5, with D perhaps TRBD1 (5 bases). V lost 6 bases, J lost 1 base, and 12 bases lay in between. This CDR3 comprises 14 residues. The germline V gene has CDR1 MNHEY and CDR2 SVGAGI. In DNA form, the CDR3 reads TGTGCCAGCAGCCTCAGGGTTTTCCAAGAGACCCAGTACTTC. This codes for CASSLRVFQETQYF.

CDR3 in amino acids: CASLAGGPQDTQYF. CDR3 DNA sequence: TGTGCCTCCTTAGCGGGGGGGCCTCAAGATACGCAGTATTTT. The chain employs TRBV30 and TRBJ2-3; the match to TRBD2 covers 11 bases. This CDR3 has 14 residues. From germline, CDR1 is GTSNPN and CDR2 SVGIG (reference sequence). The trim removed 7 bases at V and 5 bases at J, leaving 8 bases unmatched.